Here is one T cell receptor (beta chain) with its context. TCRdb's table, derived via immunoSEQ multiplex PCR, lists solely in-frame clones and lacks some. The sample consists of 68,000 or so clones, about nine tenths of them appearing once. The sample comes from a study of OX40 agonist ivuxolimab in advanced cancers. Study context: Every 2 weeks, ivuxolimab was infused into the patients intravenously at between 0.01 and 10 mg/kg. People who had prior anti-PD-1, anti-PD-L1 or anti-CTLA-4 therapy could take part, and less than 50% had some.

Germline V gene data show CDR1 as SGHVS and CDR2 as FNYEAQ. The ends were cut back, 7 bases at V and 4 bases at J, with 13 bases in the middle. The CDR3 contains 13 residues. The sequencing here drew on CD4+ or CD8+ T cells sorted from blood, taken in a trial of the OX40 agonist ivuxolimab. V is TRBV7-6 and J is TRBJ2-5; D unclear. This clonotype originated in an adult with an advanced solid tumor such as melanoma, head and neck, liver or kidney cancer. CDR3 sequence reads: CASTQGVIETQYF. In DNA, the CDR3 is TGTGCCAGCACCCAAGGAGTTATAGAGACCCAGTACTTC.